This TCR beta chain was retrieved from a study of blood T cell repertoires in COVID-19. Looking at the study overall: Cohort 3 recovered donors had two negative PCRs, clearance, or symptom resolution. COVID-19 samples, acute and convalescent, were from the United States, Italy and Spain. T cells, B-cell-depleted T cells, or PBMCs supplied cDNA or gDNA.

Self-reported history from a screening survey and questionnaire set each donor's cohort. The length of the CDR3 is 17 residues. V trimming: 6 bases; J trimming: 5 bases; junction bases outside the gene matches: 8. Germline loops: CDR1 LGHNT, CDR2 FRNRAP. Sequencing used immunoSEQ multiplex PCR; TCRdb keeps in-frame clones, though not all of them. In the table there are roughly 230,000 clones, 80% to 90% of which are singletons. The specimen sequenced was PBMCs or T cells enriched from blood (not recorded which). The genes are TRBV12-5 and TRBJ2-2; 14 bases are shared with TRBD2. The receptor's source is a young man in a cohort exposed to, infected with or recovered from COVID-19 (not recorded which). The CDR3 reads CASGSGLAGDVTGELFF. CDR3 nucleotide sequence: TGTGCTAGTGGCTCGGGACTAGCGGGAGACGTTACCGGGGAGCTGTTTTTT.